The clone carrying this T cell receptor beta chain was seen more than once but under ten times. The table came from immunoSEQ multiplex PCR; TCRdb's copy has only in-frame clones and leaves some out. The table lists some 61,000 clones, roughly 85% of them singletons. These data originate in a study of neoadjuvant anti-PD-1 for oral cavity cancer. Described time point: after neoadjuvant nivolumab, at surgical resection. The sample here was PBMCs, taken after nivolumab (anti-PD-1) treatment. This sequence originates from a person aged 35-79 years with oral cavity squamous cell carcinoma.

The CDR3 DNA reads as TGTGCCAGCAGCTTTCTCGGGACAGGGGGCAACGAGCAGTACTTC. Translated, it gives CASSFLGTGGNEQYF. This chain uses TRBV5-6 with TRBJ2-7; 12 nucleotides match TRBD1. V lost 2 bases to trimming and J lost 5 bases; unmatched junction nucleotides: 5. The CDR3 length is 15 residues. The germline V gene encodes CDR1 SGHDT and CDR2 YYEEEE.